A selection of T cell receptor beta chains follows, all from one sample in a study of CD8+CD57+ T cells in acquired aplastic anemia. Using its own MiXCR run on the reads, TCRdb lists one record per CDR3 protein. The repertoire holds a few hundred thousand distinct CDR3 sequences, approximately 35% seen once, with 1.1% in the top ten. Specimen: sorted CD4+, CD8+, or CD8+CD57+ T cells (not recorded which) from PBMCs. These receptors all stem from a human donor in good health, serving as a control. CDR3s leave out the opening cysteine and the closing phenylalanine or tryptophan.

j_gene,v_gene,CDR3aa
TRBJ2-7,TRBV10-3,AITRDGRTYEQY
TRBJ2-3,TRBV5-1,ASSSGGHTDTQY
TRBJ2-1,TRBV5-4,ASSRGSSYNEQF
TRBJ1-1,TRBV20-1,SATGTGRFNTEAF
TRBJ2-2,TRBV10-3,ASTQGASGELF
TRBJ2-1,TRBV2,ASRDRGNEQF
TRBJ2-2,TRBV24-1,ATSDIAGGAGELF
-,TRBV15,ATDRTVREQY
TRBJ1-5,TRBV19,ASSIGWGGDQPQH
TRBJ1-1,TRBV3-1,ASSQEARIGAF
TRBJ2-3,TRBV24-1,ATRAGGRRTDTQY
TRBJ2-6,TRBV2,ASSDYRGGGANVLT
TRBJ1-2,TRBV30,AWSVTWQGSRGYT
TRBJ2-1,TRBV29-1,SVAHNEQF
TRBJ2-7,TRBV20-1,SARAWGRTYEQY
TRBJ2-7,TRBV10-3,AIRRPFYEQY
TRBJ1-2,TRBV4-2,AGSPQTGVVVYGYT
TRBJ2-7,TRBV2,ASSDGGGPYEQY
TRBJ1-5,TRBV5-4,ASSFQGARDSNQPQH
TRBJ1-2,TRBV7-2,ASSFTGRYGYT
TRBJ1-5,TRBV9,ASSVGNRADQPQH
TRBJ1-2,TRBV29-1,SLAATGGGYT
TRBJ2-1,TRBV14,ASSRTGGTYYNEQF
TRBJ2-1,TRBV7-9,ASSQRWGQGRNEQF
TRBJ1-3,TRBV5-1,ASSAEAGHGNTIY
TRBJ1-3,TRBV5-6,ASSSSGGVNTIY
TRBJ1-1,TRBV7-6,ASSRDMNTEAF
TRBJ2-7,TRBV3-1,TSSQLGSSYEQY
TRBJ2-7,TRBV6-1,ASSEEFIGLAYEQY
TRBJ2-3,TRBV20-1,SARSPPGQQNTDTQY
TRBJ1-1,TRBV7-9,ASSTTGMGTEAF
TRBJ2-7,TRBV29-1,SVLGLAGGYEQY
TRBJ1-2,TRBV5-5,ASSLVSSNYGYT
TRBJ2-3,TRBV24-1,ATSDSTVPTDTQY
TRBJ1-2,TRBV24-1,ATSDPVYDYGYT
TRBJ2-1,TRBV11-2,ASSSPGRGYNEQF
TRBJ1-4,TRBV5-1,ASSLTGLTTNEKLF
TRBJ2-7,TRBV18,ASSPTQDNWEQY
TRBJ2-5,TRBV29-1,SVVWGQETQY
TRBJ1-6,TRBV20-1,SARDRDLSPLH
TRBJ1-6,TRBV6-1,ASSINRGHSPLH